The 32 T cell receptor beta chains listed next were all sequenced from one sample in a study of T cells in Graves' hyperthyroidism and ophthalmopathy. Template material for amplifying TCR beta CDR3 regions consisted of RNA transcripts. Carried out on the TCR CDR3, a first-round RT-PCR used the HTBI primer set. TCRdb re-called the multiplex PCR reads with MiXCR, one entry per CDR3 protein. The sample has around 500,000 distinct CDR3 sequences; around 15% are singletons. Source material: blood. The origin of the receptors is a middle-aged woman with Graves' hyperthyroidism.

This clonotype was seen at least ten times. The V gene is TRBV2, the J gene TRBJ1-4, with 7 bases matching TRBD1. The CDR3 length is 15 residues. CDR1 is SNHLY, CDR2 FYNNEI, per germline. Unmatched junction bases numbered 3, after V lost 0 bases and J lost 5 bases. The CDR3 DNA follows: TGTGCCAGCAGTGAAGCGGACAGGACCAATGAAAAACTGTTTTTT. Its translation is CASSEADRTNEKLFF.

This clonotype appeared a few times. The genes are TRBV9 and TRBJ2-3; TRBD2 might be the D (7 bases). CDR1 SGDLS and CDR2 YYNGEE come from the germline V gene. This CDR3 contains 15 residues. Trimming took 3 bases from V and 1 from J, leaving 12 bases between them. The CDR3 reads CASSAEGGGTDTQYF. CDR3 sequence (DNA): TGTGCCAGCAGCGCCGAGGGGGGGGGCACAGATACGCAGTATTTT.

The chain carries TRBV7-9 and TRBJ1-1; D is uncertain. V was pared by 2 bases and J by 0 bases, with 10 bases between. CDR1 SEHNR and CDR2 FQNEAQ come from the germline V gene (reference sequence). This CDR3 region has 15 residues. The CDR3 region has the DNA TGTGCCAGCAGCTTACGACAACCCATGAACACTGAAGCTTTCTTT. Amino acids: CASSLRQPMNTEAFF.

The DNA for the CDR3 is TGTGCCAGCAGTCCCCGGACTGGAAACACAGATACGCAGTATTTT. Translated, it gives CASSPRTGNTDTQYF. The chain has TRBV27 and TRBJ2-3, with D possibly matching TRBD2 (5 bases). The CDR3 loop spans 15 amino acids. V lost 5 bases and J lost 2, with 14 bases in between. Germline V gene sequence: CDR1 MNHEY, CDR2 SMNVEV (reference sequence).

This clonotype was found many times. The genes are TRBV2 and TRBJ1-4; 7 bases align to TRBD1. The CDR3 is made up of 11 amino acids. Germline CDR1 is SNHLY and CDR2 is FYNNEI. The trim removed 6 bases at V and 10 bases at J, leaving 2 bases unmatched. This CDR3 reads CASRRDRKLFF. The CDR3 DNA reads as TGTGCCAGCAGAAGGGACAGAAAACTGTTTTTT.

Only a few counts were recorded for this clonotype. V is TRBV11-3 and J is TRBJ1-2, with D unclear. The CDR3 loop spans 12 amino acids. Germline CDR1 is SGHNT and CDR2 is YENEEA. The ends were cut back, 0 bases at V and 10 bases at J, with 9 bases in the middle. The CDR3 region is CASSLERRDYTF. CDR3 bases: TGTGCCAGCAGCTTAGAGAGGCGCGACTACACCTTC.

In this sample, this clonotype turned up many times. The genes are TRBV20-1 and TRBJ2-1; 11 bases align to TRBD2. Germline CDR1 is DFQATT and CDR2 is SNEGSKA (reference sequence). Unmatched junction bases numbered 5, after V lost 6 bases and J lost 4 bases. This CDR3 is built from 14 residues. The CDR3 coding sequence is TGCAGTGCAATCCGACTAGCGGGATACAATGAGCAGTTCTTC. This gives the protein CSAIRLAGYNEQFF.

This clonotype was counted between two and nine times. The rearrangement joins TRBV19 to TRBJ2-7; D is perhaps TRBD1 (6 bases). The germline CDR1 and CDR2 sequences are LNHDA and SQIVND (reference sequence). Trimming cost V 3 bases and J 5 bases, with 17 bases left between them. This CDR3 comprises 15 residues. This chain's CDR3 is CASSMGATVAHEQYF. CDR3 nucleotides: TGTGCCAGTAGTATGGGGGCCACGGTAGCCCACGAGCAGTACTTC.

This clonotype was seen at least ten times. The chain recombines TRBV5-1 with TRBJ1-1; D perhaps matches TRBD1 (6 bases). Germline loops: CDR1 SGHRS, CDR2 YFSETQ. This CDR3 is built from 16 residues. The V end lost 3 bases, the J end lost 0 bases, and 15 bases lay between the germline ends. The CDR3 is CASSSLTGTMNTEAFF. Written as DNA, the CDR3 is TGCGCCAGCAGCTCGCTGACAGGAACCATGAACACTGAAGCTTTCTTT. The variable domain in full, completed from reference TRBV5-1 and TRBJ1-1, reads KAGVTQTPRYLIKTRGQQVTLSCSPISGHRSVSWYQQTPGQGLQFLFEYFSETQRNKGNFPGRFSGRQFSNSRSEMNVSTLELGDSALYLCASSSLTGTMNTEAFFGQGTRLTVV.

This clonotype was counted only a few times. V is TRBV28 and J is TRBJ1-2; TRBD1 is a possible D gene (6 bases). Germline CDR1 MDHEN, CDR2 SYDVKM. This CDR3 has 15 residues. Trimming shortened V by 6 bases and J by 8 bases, and 22 bases separated the two germline ends. The CDR3 sequence is CASSTPTGTIGGYTF. Here the CDR3 DNA reads TGTGCCAGCAGCACGCCCACCGGGACAATAGGGGGCTACACCTTC.

This clonotype has just a few counts. The chain is built from TRBV9 and TRBJ2-1; 10 nucleotides match TRBD2. Trimming at V came to 3 bases and at J to 4 bases, leaving 4 bases not matched to a gene. The germline CDR1 and CDR2 sequences are SGDLS and YYNGEE. The CDR3 runs to 15 residues. The CDR3 is CASSAGLADYNEQFF. CDR3 coding DNA: TGTGCCAGCAGCGCCGGACTAGCGGATTACAATGAGCAGTTCTTC.

The genes are TRBV7-8 and TRBJ2-1; weak D call: TRBD2 (7 bases). The CDR3 extends over 15 amino acids. Germline assignment: CDR1 SGHVS and CDR2 FQNEAQ. Trimming shortened V by 5 bases and J by 10 bases, and 21 bases separated the two germline ends. The chain's CDR3 is CASSLGGGPFQEQFF. The CDR3 nucleotides read TGTGCCAGCAGCCTAGGGGGGGGGCCATTTCAGGAGCAGTTCTTC.

This rearrangement joins TRBV6-5 to TRBJ1-5; weak D call: TRBD1 (5 bases). Germline-derived CDR1 and CDR2 are MNHEY and SVGAGI. V was shortened by 4 bases and J by 0 bases, with 10 bases between the two germline ends. This CDR3 comprises 15 residues. CDR3 residues: CASSSRRGSNQPQHF. CDR3 in DNA: TGTGCCAGCAGTTCTCGAAGGGGTAGCAATCAGCCCCAGCATTTT.

This clonotype was recorded once. A read error may be the cause here, since a much bigger clone is one base away. This chain links TRBV6-2 or TRBV6-3 with TRBJ2-1; D uncertain. The CDR3 totals 14 residues. Germline lookup yields CDR1 MNHEY and CDR2 SVGEGT. The CDR3, as DNA: TGTACCAGCAGTTACTCGCTGGGAATCGATGAGCAGTTCTTC. This encodes CTSSYSLGIDEQFF.

This clonotype was counted at least ten times. The chain recombines TRBV6-1 with TRBJ2-3; 8 bases match TRBD1. The CDR3 loop spans 15 amino acids. The germline CDR1 and CDR2 sequences are MNHNS and SASEGT. J was trimmed by 10 bases and V by 7 bases; bases with no gene match: 16. The CDR3 sequence is CASTPNRDRLGAQYF. CDR3 sequence (DNA): TGTGCCAGCACACCGAACCGGGACAGGTTGGGGGCGCAGTATTTT.

This clonotype was counted at least ten times. The chain joins TRBV28 to TRBJ2-7; D is possibly TRBD1 (5 bases). The CDR3 spans 15 residues. Germline values: CDR1 MDHEN, CDR2 SYDVKM. With 6 bases removed from V and 0 bases from J, the gap between germline ends came to 15 bases. The chain's CDR3 is CASRKATDLSYEQYF. CDR3 DNA sequence: TGTGCCAGCAGGAAGGCGACAGACCTCTCCTACGAGCAGTACTTC.

This clonotype appeared many times. The chain uses TRBV2 and TRBJ2-7, with D perhaps matching TRBD2 (6 bases). The germline V gene encodes CDR1 SNHLY and CDR2 FYNNEI. The CDR3 extends over 13 amino acids. Trimming removed 4 bases from V and 2 bases from J, with 9 bases in between. The CDR3 DNA reads as TGTGCCAGCAGTGGGGAGCGGGCCTACGAGCAGTACTTC. This translates into CASSGERAYEQYF.

In this sample, this clonotype turned up many times. The rearrangement links TRBV7-8 to TRBJ2-2; 12 nucleotides match TRBD2. The germline V gene encodes CDR1 SGHVS and CDR2 FQNEAQ. CDR3 length equals 17 residues. With 2 bases clipped from V and 6 bases from J, the junction kept 7 bases outside the gene matches. This CDR3 is CASSLRLAGDQAGELFF. The DNA for the CDR3 is TGTGCCAGCAGCTTAAGACTAGCGGGAGATCAGGCCGGGGAGCTGTTTTTT. Complete variable domain (other parts from reference TRBV7-8 and TRBJ2-2): GAGVSQSPRYKVAKRGQDVALRCDPISGHVSLFWYQQALGQGPEFLTYFQNEAQLDKSGLPSDRFFAERPEGSVSTLKIQRTQQEDSAVYLCASSLRLAGDQAGELFFGEGSRLTVL.

This clonotype was recorded many times. The chain uses TRBV9 and TRBJ2-5; possibly TRBD2 for D (5 bases). CDR1 and CDR2 from the germline V gene are SGDLS and YYNGEE. The ends were cut back, 4 bases at V and 5 bases at J, with 15 bases in the middle. The CDR3 totals 14 residues. CDR3 residues: CASSPPRGDETQYF. The CDR3 bases are TGTGCCAGCAGCCCACCTCGGGGAGATGAGACCCAGTACTTC.

This clonotype was seen a few times. The chain combines TRBV2 with TRBJ1-6, with D possibly matching TRBD1 (5 bases). From germline, CDR1 is SNHLY and CDR2 FYNNEI. The CDR3 is made up of 14 amino acids. The V gene lost 2 bases and the J gene lost 5 bases, with 7 bases spanning the gap. The CDR3 bases are TGTGCCAGCAGTGAACAGGGAAATAATTCACCCCTCCACTTT. Protein product: CASSEQGNNSPLHF.

The chain joins TRBV12-5 to TRBJ2-3, with D possibly matching TRBD1 (6 bases). V was trimmed by 4 bases and J by 4 bases, leaving 9 bases between them. The CDR3 is 13 amino acids. Per the germline V gene, CDR1 is LGHNT and CDR2 is FRNRAP. In nucleotides, the CDR3 is TGTGCTAGTGGTTACAGGGCGGCAGATACGCAGTATTTT. Protein sequence: CASGYRAADTQYF.

This clonotype is deemed large. This sequence joins TRBV20-1 and TRBJ2-7; possible D gene TRBD1, 5 bases. The V gene's germline CDR1 is DFQATT and CDR2 SNEGSKA (reference sequence). Trimming left V 4 bases short and J 2 bases short, with 15 bases between. The CDR3 loop spans 14 amino acids. CDR3 sequence: CSAKPGAGTYEQYF. CDR3 in DNA: TGCAGTGCTAAACCGGGCGCAGGGACCTACGAGCAGTACTTC.

The rearrangement links TRBV19 to TRBJ1-3; no clear D gene. The CDR3 is made up of 13 amino acids. V shed 9 bases and J shed 4 bases, with 13 bases lying between them. Germline CDR1 LNHDA, CDR2 SQIVND (reference sequence). The CDR3 DNA reads TGTGCCAGGTGTTGCGACTCAGGAAACACCATATATTTT. Protein product: CARCCDSGNTIYF.

This clonotype was picked up a small number of times. CDR3 sequence reads: CSVDGGRVEETQYF. CDR3 in DNA: TGCAGCGTTGATGGAGGGAGGGTCGAAGAGACCCAGTACTTC. This chain uses TRBV29-1 with TRBJ2-5, with TRBD2 matching 7 bases. The CDR3 totals 14 residues. V was pared by 3 bases and J by 3 bases, with 7 bases of the junction left unmatched. Germline-derived CDR1 and CDR2 are SQVTM and ANQGSEA.

This clonotype was picked up many times. This chain uses TRBV28 with TRBJ2-2; 9 positions match TRBD1. CDR1 and CDR2 (germline): MDHEN, SYDVKM. CDR3 length: 17 amino acids. The V and J ends lost 5 bases and 4 bases, in that order; junction bases with no gene match: 11. CDR3 coding DNA: TGTGCCAGCAGTCGTCATCCGGGACAGGGAAGCACCGGGGAGCTGTTTTTT. This encodes CASSRHPGQGSTGELFF.

This sequence joins TRBV7-2 and TRBJ2-1; 9 bases are shared with TRBD2. Germline values: CDR1 SGHTA, CDR2 FQGNSA. The CDR3 has 16 residues. J was trimmed by 7 bases and V by 5 bases; bases with no gene match: 12. As DNA, the CDR3 is TGTGCCAGCAGCCCCAGAGCGGCGGGGGGGCGAAATGAGCAGTTCTTC. It codes for CASSPRAAGGRNEQFF.

This clonotype was counted ten times or more. The chain links TRBV5-6 to TRBJ2-3; D not resolved. Germline-derived CDR1 and CDR2 are SGHDT and YYEEEE. CDR3 size: 15 residues. V lost 2 bases and J lost 4, with 14 bases in between. The CDR3 reads CASSFPPGGADTQYF. The CDR3, as DNA: TGTGCCAGCAGCTTTCCCCCGGGCGGCGCAGATACGCAGTATTTT.

This clonotype was detected a few times. This CDR3 reads CASSALAGAGNEQFF. The CDR3 coding sequence is TGTGCCAGCAGCGCACTAGCGGGAGCTGGCAATGAGCAGTTCTTC. The chain joins TRBV9 to TRBJ2-1; 11 positions agree with TRBD2. V gave up 3 bases and J gave up 6 bases; unmatched junction bases: 5. Germline V gene sequence: CDR1 SGDLS, CDR2 YYNGEE. This CDR3 spans 15 amino acids.

This clonotype was picked up many times. The chain uses TRBV28 and TRBJ1-5; a weak D match, TRBD1 (6 bases). CDR3 length: 15 amino acids. The germline V gene encodes CDR1 MDHEN and CDR2 SYDVKM. V gave up 5 bases and J gave up 7 bases, with 18 bases separating them. The CDR3 nucleotides are TGTGCCAGCAGTCCTTCTATCGGGGGGCGACAGCCCCAGCATTTT. This sequence encodes CASSPSIGGRQPQHF.

The J gene is TRBJ2-3, the V gene TRBV4-1; D is undetermined. CDR1 and CDR2 (germline): MGHRA, YSYEKL. This CDR3 has 15 residues. Trimming took 0 bases from V and 2 from J, leaving 9 bases between them. This CDR3 is CASSQDNLVTDTQYF. CDR3 DNA: TGCGCCAGCAGCCAAGATAACCTAGTCACAGATACGCAGTATTTT.

This clonotype appeared a single time. The chain recombines TRBV12-3 or TRBV12-4 with TRBJ2-7, with 12 bases that match TRBD1. The CDR3 consists of 14 residues. V was pared by 5 bases and J by 7 bases, with 6 bases of the junction left unmatched. The CDR3 reads CASSTGTGGEEQYF. DNA of the CDR3: TGTGCCAGCAGTACCGGGACAGGGGGCGAGGAGCAGTACTTC.

This clonotype was detected only a few times. The V call is TRBV5-8, the J call TRBJ2-7; D could derive from TRBD1 or TRBD2 (5 bases each). Germline CDR1 reads SGHTS; CDR2 reads YDEGEE. The CDR3 length is 13 residues. The V end was cut by 2 bases, the J end by 5 bases, with 11 bases between. The CDR3 DNA follows: TGTGCCAGCAGCTTAAAGGGACGCAACGAGCAGTACTTC. Its translation: CASSLKGRNEQYF.